The present entry profiles one T cell receptor beta chain with its context. What it binds is not known. The data were obtained in a study of T cells in Graves' hyperthyroidism and ophthalmopathy. Overall study context: Blood was drawn when the patient was first diagnosed and still untreated.

Amplified TCR beta CDR3 regions came from RNA transcripts. With the HTBI primer set, the TCR CDR3 went through a first round of RT-PCR. TCRdb called the multiplex PCR reads again in MiXCR, with one record for every CDR3 protein. The sample holds around 600,000 distinct CDR3 sequences, over 12% seen once. Whole-study findings and limits: The model foresaw ophthalmopathy a median approximately 6.1 months prior to onset.

In the ophthalmopathy cohort, Clinical Activity Score was at least 3, NOSPECS grade at least 4, and duration under 3 months. Patients with uncontrolled infections, other autoimmune diseases, pregnancy or lactation were excluded. Germline values: CDR1 SGHDN, CDR2 FVKESK. The CDR3 loop spans 16 amino acids. Trimming shortened V by 0 bases and J by 8 bases, and 16 bases separated the two germline ends. Sample: blood. The receptor's source is a woman under 30 with Graves' ophthalmopathy. The chain couples TRBV14 to TRBJ1-4; tentatively, D is TRBD1 (6 bases). This chain's CDR3 is CASSQDGTGRREKLFF. CDR3 DNA: TGTGCCAGCAGCCAAGACGGCACAGGGAGAAGAGAAAAACTGTTTTTT. The variable domain in full, completed from reference TRBV14 and TRBJ1-4, reads EAGVTQFPSHSVIEKGQTVTLRCDPISGHDNLYWYRRVMGKEIKFLLHFVKESKQDESGMPNNRFLAERTGGTYSTLKVQPAELEDSGVYFCASSQDGTGRREKLFFGSGTQLSVL.